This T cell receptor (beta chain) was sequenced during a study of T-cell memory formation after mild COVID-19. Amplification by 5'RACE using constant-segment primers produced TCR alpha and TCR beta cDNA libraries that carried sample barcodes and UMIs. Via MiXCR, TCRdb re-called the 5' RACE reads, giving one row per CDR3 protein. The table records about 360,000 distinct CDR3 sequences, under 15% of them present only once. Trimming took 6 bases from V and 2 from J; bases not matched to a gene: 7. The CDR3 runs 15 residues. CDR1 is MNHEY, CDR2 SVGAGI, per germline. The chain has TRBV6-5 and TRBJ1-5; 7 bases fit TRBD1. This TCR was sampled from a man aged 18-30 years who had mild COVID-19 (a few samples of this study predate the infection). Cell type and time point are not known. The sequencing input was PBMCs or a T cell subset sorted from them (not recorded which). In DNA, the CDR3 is TGTGCCAGCAGACGAGACAGGGACGGCAATCAGCCCCAGCATTTT. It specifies CASRRDRDGNQPQHF.